What follows are 4 T cell receptor beta chains derived from one specimen sequenced in a study of identical twins. TCRdb reprocessed the 5' RACE reads with MiXCR, giving one entry per CDR3 protein. There are around 530,000 distinct CDR3 sequences in the sample; around 15% occur only once, and roughly 0.44% lies in the top ten. The same sample was also used in a study of yellow fever vaccine responses in identical twins.

Sequencing used CD4+ T cells sorted from blood. These receptors came from a woman younger than 35 in good health.

This clonotype was observed a few times. The chain recombines TRBV5-1 with TRBJ2-2, with 9 bases identical to TRBD1. The CDR3 is made up of 15 amino acids. Germline CDR1 is SGHRS and CDR2 is YFSETQ. J gave up 6 bases and V 1 base, and 4 bases lay outside the gene matches. The DNA for the CDR3 is TGCGCCAGCAGCTTGATGGGACAGGGCCCCGGGGAGCTGTTTTTT. Translation gives CASSLMGQGPGELFF.

The chain has TRBV27 and TRBJ1-6, with D tentatively TRBD1 (5 bases). Between the trimmed V and J ends, which lost 4 bases and 5 bases, there was a span of 15 bases. CDR3 size: 16 residues. From germline, CDR1 is MNHEY and CDR2 SMNVEV (reference sequence). This CDR3 reads CASSSPTGRNNSPLHF. The CDR3 region has the DNA TGTGCCAGCAGTTCTCCCACGGGACGTAATAATTCACCCCTCCACTTT.

There are a few counts of this clonotype. This chain links TRBV20-1 with TRBJ1-5; no clear D. Germline V gene sequence: CDR1 DFQATT, CDR2 SNEGSKA (reference sequence). V was cut by 3 bases and J by 5 bases, with 11 bases left in between. This CDR3 contains 13 residues. This CDR3 reads CSARNEVYQPQHF. CDR3 sequence (DNA): TGCAGTGCTAGGAATGAAGTTTATCAGCCCCAGCATTTT.

The genes are TRBV11-2 and TRBJ1-1; D unresolved. The V gene's germline CDR1 is SGHAT and CDR2 FQNNGV. Trimming shortened V by 5 bases and J by 5 bases, and 15 bases separated the two germline ends. The CDR3 consists of 14 residues. In DNA form, the CDR3 reads TGTGCCAGCAGCCTAGTCGTGGGGAGAACTGAAGCTTTCTTT. Protein: CASSLVVGRTEAFF.